Many counts were recorded for the clone carrying this T cell receptor (beta chain). The CDR3 sequence is 13 residues long. Germline V CDR1 and CDR2: DFQATT, SNEGSKA (reference sequence). The V gene lost 5 bases and the J gene lost 1 base, with 11 bases spanning the gap. TCRdb reprocessed the RT-PCR reads via MiXCR and lists one record per CDR3 protein. The table has more than 550,000 distinct CDR3 sequences, approximately 15% seen once. Sample: memory CD4+ T cells from blood. This rearrangement joins TRBV20-1 to TRBJ1-1; the D is unclear. This TCR was recovered from a female donor in good health, serving as a healthy control. The CDR3 sequence is CSAPQRTNTEAFF. DNA of the CDR3: TGCAGTGCTCCCCAGCGGACGAACACTGAAGCTTTCTTT.